This is a list of T cell receptor beta chains from one sample in a study of blood T cells in healthy people across ages. TCRdb reprocessed the 5' RACE reads with MiXCR, giving one entry per CDR3 protein. The sample carries approximately 1.5 million distinct CDR3 sequences, under 55% recorded once. The sample was blood. These receptor sequences come from a woman aged 18-30 years in good health. CDR3s include the opening cysteine and the closing phenylalanine or tryptophan.

v_call,j_call,cdr3_aa
TRBV20-1,TRBJ1-4,CSAPLRAKGEKLFF
TRBV7-2,TRBJ2-3,CASTTTDAQYF
TRBV2,TRBJ1-6,CASSEGDSRLSPLHF
TRBV30,TRBJ2-7,CAWSDRGLYEQYF
TRBV11-2,TRBJ2-7,CASSFYSSEQYF
TRBV18,TRBJ1-1,CASSLGSWFTEAFF
TRBV6-6,TRBJ2-1,CASFPVGSGSNEQFF
TRBV12-3/TRBV12-4,TRBJ1-5,CASSLLGGVWGPQHF
TRBV10-3,TRBJ2-5,CAISSDSLAGGETQYF
TRBV20-1,TRBJ1-2,CSAPGTADYGYTF
TRBV7-2,TRBJ2-7,CPSRGVKVAGSSYEQYF
TRBV7-2,TRBJ1-4,CASSLSIGDQEKLFF
TRBV2,TRBJ2-1,CASTSTASYNEQFF
TRBV12-3/TRBV12-4,TRBJ2-3,CASSLLAVTDTQYF
TRBV10-3,TRBJ2-7,CAISDLGTGKSYEQYF
TRBV29-1,TRBJ2-3,CSVGKRADSWDTQYF
TRBV20-1,TRBJ2-1,CSVKSPGLVRKGAYNEQFF